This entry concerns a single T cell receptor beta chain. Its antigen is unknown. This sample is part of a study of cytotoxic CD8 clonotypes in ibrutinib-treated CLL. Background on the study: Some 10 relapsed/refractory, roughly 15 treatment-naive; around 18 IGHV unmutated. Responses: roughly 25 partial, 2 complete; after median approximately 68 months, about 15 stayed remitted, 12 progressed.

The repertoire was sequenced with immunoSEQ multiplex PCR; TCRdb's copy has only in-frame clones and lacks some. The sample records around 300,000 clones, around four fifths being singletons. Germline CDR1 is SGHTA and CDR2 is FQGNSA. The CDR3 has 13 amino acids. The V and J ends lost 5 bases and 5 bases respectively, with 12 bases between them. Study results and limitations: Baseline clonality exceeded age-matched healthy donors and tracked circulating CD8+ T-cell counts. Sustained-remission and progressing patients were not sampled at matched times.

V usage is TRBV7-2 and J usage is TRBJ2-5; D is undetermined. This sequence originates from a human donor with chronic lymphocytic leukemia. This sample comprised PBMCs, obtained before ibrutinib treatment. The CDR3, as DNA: TGTGCCAGCAGCCTCGCGGTTCGGGAGACCCAGTACTTC. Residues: CASSLAVRETQYF.